One sample yielded the 11 T cell receptor beta chains listed below, sequenced in a study of CD8+ T cells in alopecia areata. Following extraction, RNA underwent reverse transcription to cDNA, which served as the sequencing template. Profiling relied on immunoSEQ multiplex PCR, and the TCRdb table lists in-frame clones only, not all of them. The table includes about 130,000 clones, approximately 49% detected once. The sample was CD8+ T cells sorted from blood, taken at week 0. The receptor source for this set is a human donor with alopecia areata.

The chain recombines TRBV10-3 with TRBJ1-1; no reliable D call. V gave up 6 bases and J gave up 2 bases, with 4 bases separating them. Germline V gives CDR1 ENHRY, CDR2 SYGVKD. The CDR3 contains 11 residues. CDR3 sequence reads: CAIRENTEAFF. CDR3 DNA sequence: TGTGCCATCAGGGAAAACACTGAAGCTTTCTTT.

This clone was recorded a few times. The rearrangement uses TRBV7-9 and TRBJ2-2; D gene ambiguous. This CDR3 has 14 residues. V lost 8 bases, J lost 7 bases, and 17 bases lay in between. CDR1 is SEHNR and CDR2 is FQNEAQ in the germline V gene (reference sequence). In nucleotides, the CDR3 is TGTGCCAGCCCCAAGTTCGCGGCTGGCGGGGAGCTGTTTTTT. Translated, it gives CASPKFAAGGELFF.

This chain links TRBV7-9 with TRBJ2-7, with no clear D. Trimming removed 6 bases at V and 1 base at J, with 7 bases between. CDR1 SEHNR and CDR2 FQNEAQ come from the germline V gene (reference sequence). The CDR3 has 12 amino acids. The CDR3 loop is CASSVGSYEQYF. The CDR3 nucleotides are TGTGCCAGCAGTGTCGGGTCCTACGAGCAGTACTTC. Combining the CDR3 with reference TRBV7-9 and TRBJ2-7 gives the whole variable domain DTGVSQNPRHKITKRGQNVTFRCDPISEHNRLYWYRQTLGQGPEFLTYFQNEAQLEKSRLLSDRFSAERPKGSFSTLEIQRTEQGDSAMYLCASSVGSYEQYFGPGTRLTVT.

The chain uses TRBV29-1 and TRBJ2-1, with D unclear. CDR1 SQVTM and CDR2 ANQGSEA come from the germline V gene. The CDR3 extends over 13 amino acids. Trimming took off 2 bases at V and 7 bases at J, with 12 bases between the two ends. Here the CDR3 reads CSVELLKQNEQFF. The CDR3 nucleotides are TGCAGCGTTGAATTGCTCAAGCAGAATGAGCAGTTCTTC.

CDR3: CASSLDGRSLSQPQHF. CDR3 sequence (DNA): TGTGCCAGCAGCTTAGATGGCAGAAGCCTCAGTCAGCCCCAGCATTTT. The V and J genes are TRBV7-8 and TRBJ1-5; unclear D gene. The CDR3 loop spans 16 amino acids. V lost 1 base, J lost 6 bases, and 16 bases lay in between. The germline CDR1 and CDR2 sequences are SGHVS and FQNEAQ.

The CDR3 loop reads CASSYTSGTNTGELFF. The CDR3 nucleotides are TGTGCCAGCAGTTACACTAGCGGGACGAACACCGGGGAGCTGTTTTTT. The V gene is TRBV6-5, the J gene TRBJ2-2; TRBD2 matches 10 bases. Trimming at V came to 2 bases and at J to 0 bases, leaving 0 bases not matched to a gene. This CDR3 contains 16 residues. Germline lookup yields CDR1 MNHEY and CDR2 SVGAGI.

This clone was observed once. The chain uses TRBV5-1 and TRBJ2-7; D may be TRBD1 or TRBD2 (6 bases each). Germline loops: CDR1 SGHRS, CDR2 YFSETQ. This CDR3 contains 14 residues. The germline V and J ends were trimmed by 0 bases and 3 bases, with 10 bases remaining between them. CDR3 DNA sequence: TGCGCCAGCAGCTTGGGGAGGGGGAACTACGAGCAGTACTTC. Protein sequence: CASSLGRGNYEQYF.

This sequence joins TRBV27 and TRBJ2-7; possible D gene TRBD2, 6 bases. V was pared by 3 bases and J by 6 bases, with 12 bases between. From germline, CDR1 is MNHEY and CDR2 SMNVEV (reference sequence). This CDR3 is built from 13 residues. CDR3 protein: CASSFSEGSEQYF. In DNA form, the CDR3 reads TGTGCCAGCAGTTTCTCGGAGGGGTCCGAGCAGTACTTC.

The chain employs TRBV15 and TRBJ2-5, with TRBD1 matching over 7 bases. The junction had 4 bases not matched to a gene; V was cut back by 4 bases and J by 2 bases. The length of the CDR3 is 14 residues. In germline, CDR1 is LNHNV, CDR2 YYDKDF (reference sequence). As DNA, the CDR3 is TGTGCCACCAGCACCCGACAGGGTCAAGAGACCCAGTACTTC. Residues: CATSTRQGQETQYF. The complete variable domain, with remaining parts taken from reference TRBV15 and TRBJ2-5, reads DAMVIQNPRYQVTQFGKPVTLSCSQTLNHNVMYWYQQKSSQAPKLLFHYYDKDFNNEADTPDNFQSRRPNTSFCFLDIRSPGLGDTAMYLCATSTRQGQETQYFGPGTRLLVL.

This clone was picked up many times. V and J are TRBV7-6 and TRBJ1-5, with TRBD1 matching over 7 bases. V lost 1 base to trimming and J lost 4 bases; unmatched junction nucleotides: 7. The germline V gene encodes CDR1 SGHVS and CDR2 FNYEAQ. This CDR3 spans 16 amino acids. CDR3 sequence (DNA): TGTGCCAGCAGCTTAGGCGGGGACAGAAGAAATCAGCCCCAGCATTTT. This sequence encodes CASSLGGDRRNQPQHF.

The J gene is TRBJ2-2, the V gene TRBV7-8; TRBD1 or TRBD2 may be the D gene (6 bases each). Trimming shortened V by 6 bases and J by 7 bases, and 21 bases separated the two germline ends. CDR1 SGHVS and CDR2 FQNEAQ come from the germline V gene. The CDR3 loop spans 16 amino acids. DNA for the CDR3: TGTGCCAGCAGGGCCGCGGTTCGGGGGCTTGTCGGGGAGCTGTTTTTT. Amino acid sequence: CASRAAVRGLVGELFF.